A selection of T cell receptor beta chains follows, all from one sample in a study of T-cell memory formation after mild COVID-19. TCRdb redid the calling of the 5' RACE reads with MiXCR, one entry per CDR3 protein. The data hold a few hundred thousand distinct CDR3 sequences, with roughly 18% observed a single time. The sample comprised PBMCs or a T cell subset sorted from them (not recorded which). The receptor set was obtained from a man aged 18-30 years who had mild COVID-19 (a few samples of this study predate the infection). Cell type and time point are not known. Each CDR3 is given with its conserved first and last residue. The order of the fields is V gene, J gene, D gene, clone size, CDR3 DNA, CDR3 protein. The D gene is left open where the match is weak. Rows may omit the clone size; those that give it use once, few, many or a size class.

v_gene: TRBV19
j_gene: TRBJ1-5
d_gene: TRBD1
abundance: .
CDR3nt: TGTGCCAGTAGCGACAGGGGACTTTGGCCCCAGCATTTT
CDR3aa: CASSDRGLWPQHF

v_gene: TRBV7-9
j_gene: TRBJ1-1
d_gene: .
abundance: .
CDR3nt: TGTGCCAGCAGCTTAGGGGGGGAGGATGAAGCTTTCTTT
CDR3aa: CASSLGGEDEAFF

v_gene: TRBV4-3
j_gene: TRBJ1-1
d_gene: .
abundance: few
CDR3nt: TGCGCCAGCAGCCAAGTAGGGGGGGCCTCTGAAGCTTTCTTT
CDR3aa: CASSQVGGASEAFF

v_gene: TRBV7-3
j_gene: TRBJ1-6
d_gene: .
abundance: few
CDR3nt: TGTGCCAGCAGCTTAAATCGAGATGGGTCACCCCTCCACTTT
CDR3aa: CASSLNRDGSPLHF

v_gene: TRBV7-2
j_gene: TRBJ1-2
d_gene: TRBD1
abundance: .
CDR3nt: TGTGCCAGCAGCGGCAGGACAGGGTCTAACTATGGCTACACCTTC
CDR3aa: CASSGRTGSNYGYTF

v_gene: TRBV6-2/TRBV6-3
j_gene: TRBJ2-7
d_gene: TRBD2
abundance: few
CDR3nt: TGTGCCAGCAGTCCCGGGGGGGGAGCTCGGCAGTACTTC
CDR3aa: CASSPGGGARQYF

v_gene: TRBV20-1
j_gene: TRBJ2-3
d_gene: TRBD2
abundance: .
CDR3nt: TGCAGTGCTCCGGCGGCTAGCGGGGGGAAGGAGACTAGCACAGATACGCAGTATTTT
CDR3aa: CSAPAASGGKETSTDTQYF

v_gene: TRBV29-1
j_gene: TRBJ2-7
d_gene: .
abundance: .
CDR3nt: TGCAGCGTAGGTCGGCAGGATGGCTACGAGCAGTACTTC
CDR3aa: CSVGRQDGYEQYF

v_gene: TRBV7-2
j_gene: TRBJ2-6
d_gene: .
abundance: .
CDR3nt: TGTGCCAGCAGTCCGGAAATCTCTGGGGCCAACGTCCTGACTTTC
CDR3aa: CASSPEISGANVLTF

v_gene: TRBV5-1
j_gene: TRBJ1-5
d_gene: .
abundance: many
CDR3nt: TGCGCCAGCAGCTTGGCAGGGACCCAGCCCCAGCATTTT
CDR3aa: CASSLAGTQPQHF

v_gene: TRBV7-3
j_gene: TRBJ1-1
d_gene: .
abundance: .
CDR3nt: TGTGCCAGCAGCCCCTTTAAAGACACTGAAGCTTTCTTT
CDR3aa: CASSPFKDTEAFF

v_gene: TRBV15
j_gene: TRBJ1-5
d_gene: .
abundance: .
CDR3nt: TGTGCCACCAGCAGAGTGACAGGCTTTAGCAATCAGCCCCAGCATTTT
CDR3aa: CATSRVTGFSNQPQHF

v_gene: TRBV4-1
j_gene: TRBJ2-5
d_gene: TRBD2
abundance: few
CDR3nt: TGCGCCAGCAGCCGGCAACTAGCGGTCGAGACCCAGTACTTC
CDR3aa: CASSRQLAVETQYF

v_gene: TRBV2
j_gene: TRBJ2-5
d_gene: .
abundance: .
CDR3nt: TGTGCCAGCATGTACCAAGAGACCCAGTACTTC
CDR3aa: CASMYQETQYF

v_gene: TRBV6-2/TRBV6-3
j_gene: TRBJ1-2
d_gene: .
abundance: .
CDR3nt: TGTGCCAGTCGACAGGTGCTTGACTATGGCTACACCTTC
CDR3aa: CASRQVLDYGYTF

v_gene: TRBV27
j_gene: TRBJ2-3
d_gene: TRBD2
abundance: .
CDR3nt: TGTGCCACCCTTGGGACTAGCGGGGGAGATACGCAGTATTTT
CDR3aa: CATLGTSGGDTQYF

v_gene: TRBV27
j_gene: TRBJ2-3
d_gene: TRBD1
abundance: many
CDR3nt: TGTGCCAGCAGTTCTCCGTTCGACAGGGCAGATACGCAGTATTTT
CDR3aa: CASSSPFDRADTQYF

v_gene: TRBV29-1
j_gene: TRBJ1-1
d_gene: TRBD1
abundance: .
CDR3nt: TGCAGCGCCCGGGACAGGGGGAAACACACTGAAGCTTTCTTT
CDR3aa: CSARDRGKHTEAFF

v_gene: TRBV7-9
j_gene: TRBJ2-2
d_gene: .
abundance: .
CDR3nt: TGTGCCATCCCGAGGGCGGGGCAATCGAACACCGGGGAGCTGTTTTTT
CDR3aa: CAIPRAGQSNTGELFF

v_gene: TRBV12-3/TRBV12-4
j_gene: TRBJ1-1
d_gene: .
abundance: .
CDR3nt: TGTGCCAGCAGCCACATCCCCACTGAAGCTTTCTTT
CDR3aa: CASSHIPTEAFF

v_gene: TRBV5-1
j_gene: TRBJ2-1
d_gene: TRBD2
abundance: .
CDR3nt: TGCGCCAGCAGCGTCCCTAAGCGGGGGTATAACAATGAGCAGTTCTTC
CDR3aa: CASSVPKRGYNNEQFF

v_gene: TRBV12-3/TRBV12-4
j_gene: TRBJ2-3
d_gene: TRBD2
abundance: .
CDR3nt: TGTGCCAGCACTACCTTAGCGGGACCCGGGGATACGCAGTATTTT
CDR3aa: CASTTLAGPGDTQYF

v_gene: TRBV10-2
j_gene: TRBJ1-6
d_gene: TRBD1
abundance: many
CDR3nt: TGCGCCAGCAGCCGACAGGGAATTAATTCACCCCTCCACTTT
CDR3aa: CASSRQGINSPLHF

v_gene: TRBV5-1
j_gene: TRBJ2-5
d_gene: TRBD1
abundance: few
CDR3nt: TGCGCCAGCAGAACCGGGACAGGGGATGAGACCCAGTACTTC
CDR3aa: CASRTGTGDETQYF

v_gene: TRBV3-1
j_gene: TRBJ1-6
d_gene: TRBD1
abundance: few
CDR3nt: TGTGCCAGCAGCCAAGACTTCGGGGGACAGGGTCGTTCACCCCTCCACTTT
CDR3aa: CASSQDFGGQGRSPLHF

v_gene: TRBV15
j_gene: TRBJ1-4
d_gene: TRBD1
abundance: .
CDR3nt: TGTGCCACCAGCAACCGGGACAGGGGGTATAATGAAAAACTGTTTTTT
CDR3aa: CATSNRDRGYNEKLFF

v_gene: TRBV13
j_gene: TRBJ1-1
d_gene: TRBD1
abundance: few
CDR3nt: TGTGCCAGCAGCTTCGAGGGACAGGGGGCTGAAGCTTTCTTT
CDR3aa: CASSFEGQGAEAFF

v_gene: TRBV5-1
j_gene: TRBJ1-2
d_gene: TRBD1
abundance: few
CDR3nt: TGCGCCAGCAGCTCGACAGGGCGGGAAGGGGGCTACACCTTC
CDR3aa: CASSSTGREGGYTF

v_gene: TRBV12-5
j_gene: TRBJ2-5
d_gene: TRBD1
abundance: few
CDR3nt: TGTGCTAGCGCCCCACAGGGGGTCAGAGAGACCCAGTACTTC
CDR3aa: CASAPQGVRETQYF

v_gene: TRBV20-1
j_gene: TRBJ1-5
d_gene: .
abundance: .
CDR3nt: TGCAGTGCACGGACAAGCGTCAATCAGCCCCAGCATTTT
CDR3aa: CSARTSVNQPQHF

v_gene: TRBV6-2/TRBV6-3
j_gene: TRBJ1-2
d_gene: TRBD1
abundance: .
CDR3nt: TGTGCCAGCAGTTCGGACAGGGAATCATTGCGTGGCTACACCTTC
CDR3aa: CASSSDRESLRGYTF

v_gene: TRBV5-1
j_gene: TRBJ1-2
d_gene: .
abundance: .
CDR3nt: TGCGCCAGCAGCCCCGGGACACCGTATGGCTACACCTTC
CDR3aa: CASSPGTPYGYTF

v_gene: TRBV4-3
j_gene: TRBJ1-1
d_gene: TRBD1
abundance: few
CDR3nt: TGCGCCAGCAGCCAACGGTTACCGACAGGGGGCGTACATATGAACACTGAAGCTTTCTTT
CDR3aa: CASSQRLPTGGVHMNTEAFF

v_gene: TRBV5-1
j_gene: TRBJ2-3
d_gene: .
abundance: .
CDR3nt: TGCGCCAGCAGCGACCTACAGGGCTCCGCAGATACGCAGTATTTT
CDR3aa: CASSDLQGSADTQYF

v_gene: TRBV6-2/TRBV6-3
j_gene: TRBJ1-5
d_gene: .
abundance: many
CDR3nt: TGTGCCAGCAGTTCCCCCCGGGAGATCAATCAGCCCCAGCATTTT
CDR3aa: CASSSPREINQPQHF